The source of this TCR beta chain is a study of T cells in Graves' hyperthyroidism and ophthalmopathy (dated by TCRdb to about 2019). Regarding the research as a whole: Peripheral blood was sampled at the time of initial diagnosis, prior to any treatment. TCR V-J signatures able to tell the groups apart were searched for in a discovery cohort of 90 to 100 patients, of whom over 40 had Graves' ophthalmopathy and 55 to 65 had stable Graves' hyperthyroidism. Whether ophthalmopathy could be predicted prospectively was tested in an independent validation cohort made up of approximately 19 hyperthyroidism patients plus 17 patients who later progressed to ophthalmopathy. The 100 or so discovery patients were divided at random into training and test sets in a 7:3 ratio. The study also compared thyroid tissue and blood T-cell repertoires from several Graves' hyperthyroidism patients. Following sampling, methimazole starting at 30 mg daily was given to hyperthyroidism patients, and high-dose intravenous methylprednisolone was given to ophthalmopathy patients. According to the paper, TCR Vbeta CDR3 sequencing was carried out on over 130 peripheral blood samples, which came from 40 to 45 ophthalmopathy, around 75 hyperthyroidism and about 17 progressor patients. The paper's findings and limits, for the study overall: During validation, the model predicted progression to ophthalmopathy a median of approximately six months ahead of onset, with 70.59% sensitivity and 72% to 80% specificity. No statistical method was used to set the sample size in advance, and investigators knew the group allocation. Most expanded thyroid clonotypes (frequency above 0.001) were also detected in blood, suggesting blood repertoires may reflect thyroid immune responses. A 13 V-J signature model separated ophthalmopathy from stable hyperthyroidism, with approximately 87% sensitivity and 81.08% specificity in cross-validation and 80%/75% in testing.

Turning to this clonotype: No cognate antigen has been identified for it. Within one base of it there is no much larger clone, and no base qualities were kept.

CDR1 and CDR2 (SGDLS, YYNGEE) derive from the germline V gene. The CDR3 holds 16 amino acids from the cysteine to the phenylalanine. Only the CDR3 region is kept as DNA, spanning 48 bases read in frame from base 1. Relative to germline, V is missing 0 bases and J is missing 3 bases, with 4 bases of the junction outside any gene match. Ophthalmopathy patients had moderately to severely active disease, Clinical Activity Score of at least 3, NOSPECS grade of at least 4, and duration under 3 months. Patients with uncontrolled infections, other autoimmune diseases, pregnancy or lactation were excluded. Diagnoses relied on clinical symptoms, serum thyroxine and TRAb, thyroid ultrasound and orbital computed tomography. Ficoll-Paque density gradient centrifugation was used to isolate PBMCs from approximately 10 ml of fresh peripheral blood. Trizol reagent was used to extract total RNA, and RNA quality was then checked on an Agilent 2100 Bioanalyzer.

The TCR beta CDR3 regions were amplified from RNA transcripts. The TCR CDR3 was subjected to a first round of RT-PCR using the HTBI primer set and the Qiagen OneStep RT-PCR kit. Libraries were constructed in a second round of multiplex PCR, after which size selection and purification were carried out. Sequencing of the libraries was done on an Illumina HiSeq2000 using paired-end 100 bp reads. As for the original processing: SOAPnuke was used to process the raw data, removing reads that contained adapters or uncalled bases, had a mean Phred below 15, or lacked an exact match to the constant primer or identifier. High-quality paired reads were merged using COPE v1.2.5, and each unique nucleotide sequence was defined as a clonotype. Clonotypes were aligned to IMGT TRBV, TRBD and TRBJ reference segments using MiTCR v1.1. The analysis included only V-J combinations with a frequency above 0.0001, which together covered 99% to 99.2% of the repertoires. A TCS score was defined as the ratio between F50 (clonal expansion) and ExV (chaos), using BLOSUM62-based TCRdist between CDR3 peptides within each V-J. Welch's t-statistics and random forest reduced fewer than 600 V-J features to roughly 13, which were used in a naive Bayes classifier (R e1071). TCRdb trimmed the raw reads at Q25, called clones with MiXCR and kept productive beta chains. Every distinct CDR3 protein forms one entry, paired with its most common genes and DNA. These V and J calls derive from TCRdb rather than the authors' analysis. For this sample the table gives over 500,000 distinct CDR3 sequences, of which approximately 17% were detected only once. The ten largest clones capture 15% to 20% of the sample.

The chain was built from TRBV9 and TRBJ2-1, with TRBD2 identical over 9 junction bases. The sequenced material came from blood. The TCR originated in a young woman with Graves' ophthalmopathy. The nucleotide sequence is given as TGTGCCAGCAGCGTAGGTTCTAGCGGGATCTACAATGAGCAGTTCTTC. Its coded protein is CASSVGSSGIYNEQFF.